These 21 T cell receptor beta chains came from one sample sequenced in a study of blood T cell repertoires in COVID-19. Repertoires were generated with immunoSEQ multiplex PCR, while TCRdb's copy carries only in-frame clones and drops some. This table holds 200,000 to 250,000 clones, 80% to 90% found once. Source material: PBMCs or T cells enriched from blood (not recorded which). These TCRs come from a woman aged 30 to 39 with acute COVID-19.

This sequence joins TRBV7-9 and TRBJ1-5; TRBD1 might be the D (5 bases). Germline CDR1 SEHNR, CDR2 FQNEAQ (reference sequence). This CDR3 contains 17 residues. V gave up 5 bases and J gave up 0 bases, with 17 bases separating them. DNA of the CDR3: TGTGCCAGCAGCGCGGGAGCAGGGTTCCTTAGCAATCAGCCCCAGCATTTT. Amino acids: CASSAGAGFLSNQPQHF. Looking up the rest from reference TRBV7-9 and TRBJ1-5 gives the full variable domain: DTGVSQNPRHKITKRGQNVTFRCDPISEHNRLYWYRQTLGQGPEFLTYFQNEAQLEKSRLLSDRFSAERPKGSFSTLEIQRTEQGDSAMYLCASSAGAGFLSNQPQHFGDGTRLSIL.

This rearrangement joins TRBV5-4 to TRBJ1-1, with D unclear. This CDR3 has 13 residues. The V end was cut by 4 bases, the J end by 1 base, with 8 bases between. The germline V gene encodes CDR1 SGHNT and CDR2 YYREEE (reference sequence). DNA for the CDR3: TGTGCCAGCAGCCTCACAAAGAACACTGAAGCTTTCTTT. This sequence encodes CASSLTKNTEAFF.

The chain combines TRBV6-5 with TRBJ1-6; D unresolved. Trimming cost V 8 bases and J 7 bases, with 6 bases left between them. The CDR3 is 11 residues long. The germline gives CDR1 MNHEY, CDR2 SVGAGI. Written as DNA, the CDR3 is TGTGCCAGCCGTATGAATTCACCCCTCCACTTT. Translation: CASRMNSPLHF.

CDR3 residues: CASSPAGDWQPQHF. CDR3 nucleotides: TGTGCCAGCTCTCCGGCCGGGGATTGGCAGCCCCAGCATTTT. The chain uses TRBV18 and TRBJ1-5, with D unresolved. Trimming cost V 6 bases and J 7 bases, with 16 bases left between them. Germline CDR1 KGHSH, CDR2 LQKENI. The CDR3 contains 14 residues.

The DNA of the CDR3 is TGTGCCAGCAGTTTTGGGGAGGGCGGGGAGCTGTTTTTT. Its translation: CASSFGEGGELFF. The chain joins TRBV27 to TRBJ2-2; 7 nucleotides agree with TRBD2. The CDR3 covers 13 residues. Germline lookup yields CDR1 MNHEY and CDR2 SMNVEV (reference sequence). J was trimmed by 7 bases and V by 3 bases; bases with no gene match: 2.

The chain uses TRBV10-3 and TRBJ1-2; D remains ambiguous. V was cut by 6 bases and J by 8 bases, with 13 bases left in between. The length of the CDR3 is 12 residues. The germline V gene has CDR1 ENHRY and CDR2 SYGVKD. The CDR3 loop is CAISMGLSGYTF. CDR3 DNA: TGTGCCATCAGCATGGGCCTGAGCGGCTACACCTTC.

The gene calls are TRBV25-1 and TRBJ1-3; possible D gene TRBD1, 5 bases. The V and J ends lost 3 bases and 0 bases respectively, with 18 bases between them. Germline lookup yields CDR1 MGHDK and CDR2 SYGVNS. The CDR3 covers 18 residues. CDR3 nucleotides: TGTGCCAGCAGTGACCCACGTACAACAGGAGCCTCTGGAAACACCATATATTTT. As protein: CASSDPRTTGASGNTIYF.

The chain couples TRBV12-3 or TRBV12-4 to TRBJ1-1; D possibly corresponds to TRBD1 (5 bases). The CDR3 is made up of 11 amino acids. Trimming cost V 7 bases and J 4 bases, with 7 bases left between them. CDR3 protein: CASMGRTEAFF. The CDR3 DNA sequence: TGTGCCAGCATGGGGCGCACTGAAGCTTTCTTT.

The V and J genes are TRBV5-6 and TRBJ2-7; D is uncertain. The CDR3 is 16 residues long. Germline-derived CDR1 and CDR2 are SGHDT and YYEEEE. The ends were cut back, 4 bases at V and 0 bases at J, with 17 bases in the middle. In nucleotides, the CDR3 is TGTGCCAGCAGCCCCGTCCGAGAGGCGGCCTCCTACGAGCAGTACTTC. It encodes CASSPVREAASYEQYF. The full variable domain, completed using reference TRBV5-6 and TRBJ2-7, is DAGVTQSPTHLIKTRGQQVTLRCSPKSGHDTVSWYQQALGQGPQFIFQYYEEEERQRGNFPDRFSGHQFPNYSSELNVNALLLGDSALYLCASSPVREAASYEQYFGPGTRLTVT.

The genes are TRBV18 and TRBJ1-6; D uncertain. Germline V gene sequence: CDR1 KGHSH, CDR2 LQKENI. This CDR3 comprises 13 residues. V lost 2 bases to trimming and J lost 8 bases, with 7 bases between them. The CDR3 sequence is CASSPTADSPLHF. The CDR3 DNA sequence: TGTGCCAGCTCACCAACGGCGGATTCACCCCTCCACTTT.

This chain connects TRBV27 to TRBJ2-5; no reliable D call. V lost 0 bases and J lost 5, with 7 bases in between. CDR1 is MNHEY, CDR2 SMNVEV, per germline (reference sequence). This CDR3 spans 13 amino acids. The CDR3 sequence is CASSLSIGETQYF. The DNA for the CDR3 is TGTGCCAGCAGTTTATCGATCGGGGAGACCCAGTACTTC.

This chain connects TRBV7-2 to TRBJ1-3; 9 nucleotides match TRBD1. V lost 4 bases to trimming and J lost 4 bases; unmatched junction nucleotides: 2. Germline V gives CDR1 SGHTA, CDR2 FQGNSA. The CDR3 sequence is 14 residues long. In nucleotides, the CDR3 is TGTGCCAGCAGCTGGACAGGGGTCGGAAACACCATATATTTT. This translates into CASSWTGVGNTIYF.

This clone was detected only once. This rearrangement joins TRBV11-3 to TRBJ2-1, with TRBD2 matching over 9 bases. Germline assignment: CDR1 SGHNT and CDR2 YENEEA. Losses at the gene ends were 5 bases for V and 5 bases for J; bases not matched to a gene: 4. The CDR3 sequence is 14 residues long. The CDR3 protein is CASSPGLANNEQFF. The CDR3 DNA is TGTGCCAGCAGCCCGGGACTAGCCAACAATGAGCAGTTCTTC.

A few counts support this clone. J is TRBJ1-2 and V is TRBV7-9; maybe TRBD1 (6 bases). The CDR3 is 15 amino acids. Looked up from germline, CDR1 is SEHNR and CDR2 is FQNEAQ (reference sequence). V lost 1 base and J 4 bases, leaving 13 bases between the germline ends. CDR3 sequence reads: CASSLGGGGVYGYTF. CDR3 nucleotide sequence: TGTGCCAGCAGCTTAGGAGGGGGTGGTGTCTATGGCTACACCTTC.

The V and J genes are TRBV12-3 or TRBV12-4 and TRBJ1-2; D is unresolved. There are 12 residues in the CDR3. Trimming took off 5 bases at V and 7 bases at J, with 11 bases between the two ends. The CDR3 reads CASSHDEGGYTF. In nucleotides, the CDR3 is TGTGCCAGCAGTCATGACGAGGGTGGCTACACCTTC.

V and J are TRBV7-2 and TRBJ1-6; no reliable D call. Trimming shortened V by 0 bases and J by 13 bases, and 7 bases separated the two germline ends. The CDR3 runs to 12 residues. The V gene's germline CDR1 is SGHTA and CDR2 FQGNSA. CDR3 loop: CASSLAVGPLHF. CDR3 nucleotides: TGTGCCAGCAGCTTAGCAGTCGGGCCCCTCCACTTT.

CDR3 loop: CASSFLGGGQPQHF. CDR3 in DNA: TGTGCCAGCAGTTTTTTAGGGGGCGGTCAGCCCCAGCATTTT. V gene TRBV27 combines with J gene TRBJ1-5; 7 bases are a match to TRBD1. There are 14 residues in the CDR3. Germline V CDR1 and CDR2: MNHEY, SMNVEV (reference sequence). Trimming took 3 bases from V and 6 from J; bases not matched to a gene: 5.

This clone was counted once. V and J are TRBV3-1 (or the pseudogene TRBV3-2) and TRBJ1-1, with no clear D. The V and J ends lost 3 bases and 3 bases respectively, with 8 bases between them. In germline, CDR1 is LGHDT, CDR2 YNNKEL (reference sequence). This CDR3 has 13 amino acids. CDR3 residues: CASSQGAYTEAFF. DNA of the CDR3: TGTGCCAGCAGCCAGGGAGCCTACACTGAAGCTTTCTTT.

The V and J genes are TRBV11-3 and TRBJ2-1, with D possibly matching TRBD1 (6 bases). This CDR3 region has 14 residues. Trimming stripped 0 bases from V and 3 bases from J, with 6 bases between. Germline lookup yields CDR1 SGHNT and CDR2 YENEEA. Here the CDR3 DNA reads TGTGCCAGCAGCTTAGAAGGGGGCTACAATGAGCAGTTCTTC. Its translation is CASSLEGGYNEQFF.

The sample holds one count of this clone. This rearrangement joins TRBV6-6 to TRBJ1-2, with 7 bases lining up with TRBD1. This CDR3 comprises 13 residues. The V gene's germline CDR1 is MNHNY and CDR2 SVGAGI (reference sequence). J was trimmed by 3 bases and V by 6 bases; bases with no gene match: 4. CDR3 in amino acids: CASSPGTDYGYTF. In DNA, the CDR3 is TGTGCCAGCAGCCCCGGGACAGACTATGGCTACACCTTC.

This rearrangement joins TRBV10-1 to TRBJ2-2; 9 bases are shared with TRBD2. CDR3 size: 17 residues. CDR1 and CDR2 from the germline V gene are WNHNN and SYGVQD (reference sequence). The J segment lost 1 base and the V segment lost 2 bases, leaving 5 bases of the junction unmatched. The CDR3 sequence is CASSEVSGGLNTGELFF. CDR3 nucleotides: TGCGCCAGCAGTGAGGTCAGCGGGGGGCTGAACACCGGGGAGCTGTTTTTT.